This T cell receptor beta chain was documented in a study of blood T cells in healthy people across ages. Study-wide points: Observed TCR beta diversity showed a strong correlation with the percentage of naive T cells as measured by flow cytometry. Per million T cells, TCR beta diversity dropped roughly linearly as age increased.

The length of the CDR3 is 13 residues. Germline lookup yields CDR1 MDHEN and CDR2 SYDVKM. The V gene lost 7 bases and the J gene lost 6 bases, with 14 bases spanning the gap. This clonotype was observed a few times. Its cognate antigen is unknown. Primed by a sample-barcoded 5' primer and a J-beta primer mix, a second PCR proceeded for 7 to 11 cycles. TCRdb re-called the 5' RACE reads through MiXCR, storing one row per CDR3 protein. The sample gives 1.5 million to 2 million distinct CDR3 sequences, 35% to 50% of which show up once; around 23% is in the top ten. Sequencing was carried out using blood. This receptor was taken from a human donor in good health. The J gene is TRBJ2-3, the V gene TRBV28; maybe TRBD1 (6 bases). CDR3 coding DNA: TGTGCCAGCAAAGTCAGGGGAGCGGATACGCAGTATTTT. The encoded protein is CASKVRGADTQYF.